This T cell receptor beta chain was captured in a study of post-analysis software for immune sequencing data. The wider study: Included courses were relapsing-remitting and secondary progressive multiple sclerosis; progressive-relapsing multiple sclerosis was also included.

TCR beta cDNA libraries included unique molecular identifiers. The T cell input of roughly 1 to 11 million gave roughly 0.5 million cDNA molecules. TCRdb re-analysed the PCR reads in MiXCR, keeping a single row per CDR3 protein. The sample comprises hundreds of thousands of distinct CDR3 sequences, 25% to 30% of which are singletons, and roughly 0.57% rests with the top ten. This CDR3 comprises 12 residues. V was cut by 5 bases and J by 4 bases, with 6 bases left in between. Per germline, CDR1 MDHEN and CDR2 SYDVKM. Overall study findings and caveats: By F measure, strong co-clustering occurred among samples prepared in the same batch. Controls showed lower frequencies than patients for four to six TRBV segments, and TRBV5-6, TRBV5-1 and TRBV20-1 were among these. Diversity measured as normalized Chao1 was significantly lower in multiple sclerosis patients than in controls.

In this sample, this clonotype turned up a few times. Its antigen is not identified. Sequencing was done on a sample of blood. The chain couples TRBV28 to TRBJ1-3; D is uncertain. This receptor was identified in a girl between 10 and 17 years old with multiple sclerosis. Here the CDR3 DNA reads TGTGCCAGCAGTCCCCCCGGAAACACCATATATTTT. It encodes CASSPPGNTIYF.